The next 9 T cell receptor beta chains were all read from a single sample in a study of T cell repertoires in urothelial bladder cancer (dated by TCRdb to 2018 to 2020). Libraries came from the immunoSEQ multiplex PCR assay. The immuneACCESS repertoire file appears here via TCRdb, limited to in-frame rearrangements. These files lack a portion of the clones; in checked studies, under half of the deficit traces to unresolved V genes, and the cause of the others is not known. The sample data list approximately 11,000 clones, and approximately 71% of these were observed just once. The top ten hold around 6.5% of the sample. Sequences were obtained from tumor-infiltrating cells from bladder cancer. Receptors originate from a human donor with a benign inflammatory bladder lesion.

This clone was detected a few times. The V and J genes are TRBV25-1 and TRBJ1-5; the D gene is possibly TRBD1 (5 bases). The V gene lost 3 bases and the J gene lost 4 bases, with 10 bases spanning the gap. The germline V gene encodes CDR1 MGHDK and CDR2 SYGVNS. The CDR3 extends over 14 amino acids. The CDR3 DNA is TGTGCCAGCAGTGATCAGGGAATGAATCAGCCCCAGCATTTT. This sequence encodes CASSDQGMNQPQHF. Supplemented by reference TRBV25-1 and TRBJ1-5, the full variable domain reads EADIYQTPRYLVIGTGKKITLECSQTMGHDKMYWYQQDPGMELHLIHYSYGVNSTEKGDLSSESTVSRIRTEHFPLTLESARPSHTSQYLCASSDQGMNQPQHFGDGTRLSIL.

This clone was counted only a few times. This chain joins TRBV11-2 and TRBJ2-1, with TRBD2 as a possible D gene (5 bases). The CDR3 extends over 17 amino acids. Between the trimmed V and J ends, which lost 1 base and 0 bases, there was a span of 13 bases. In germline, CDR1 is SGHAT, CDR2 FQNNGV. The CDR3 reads CASSLAGLLSSYNEQFF. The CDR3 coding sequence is TGTGCCAGCAGCTTAGCAGGACTGCTGAGCTCCTACAATGAGCAGTTCTTC.

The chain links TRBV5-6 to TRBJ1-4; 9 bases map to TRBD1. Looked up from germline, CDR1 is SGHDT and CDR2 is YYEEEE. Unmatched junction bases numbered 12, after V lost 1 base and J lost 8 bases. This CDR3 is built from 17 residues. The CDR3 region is CASSLRWSGTGLEKLFF. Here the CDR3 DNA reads TGTGCCAGCAGCTTGAGATGGAGCGGGACAGGGCTAGAAAAACTGTTTTTT.

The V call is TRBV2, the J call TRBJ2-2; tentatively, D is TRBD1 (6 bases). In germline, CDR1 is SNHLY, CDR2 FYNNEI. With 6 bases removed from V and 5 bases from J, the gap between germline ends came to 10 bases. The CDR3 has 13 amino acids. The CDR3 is CASRWGRTGELFF. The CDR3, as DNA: TGTGCCAGCAGGTGGGGGCGGACCGGGGAGCTGTTTTTT.

The CDR3 coding sequence is TGTGCCAGTCGACGGGGGGGAGGGAACAATGAGCAGTTCTTC. Translation gives CASRRGGGNNEQFF. The chain carries TRBV19 and TRBJ2-1, with TRBD2 matching over 8 bases. The CDR3 consists of 14 residues. Germline V lookup: CDR1 LNHDA, CDR2 SQIVND (reference sequence). The junction had 8 bases not matched to a gene; V was cut back by 8 bases and J by 5 bases.

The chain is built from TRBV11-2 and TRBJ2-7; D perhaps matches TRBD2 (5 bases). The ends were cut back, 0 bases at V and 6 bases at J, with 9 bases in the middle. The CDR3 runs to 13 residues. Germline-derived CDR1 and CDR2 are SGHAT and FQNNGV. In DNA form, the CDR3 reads TGTGCCAGCAGCTTAGATCTCCGGGGCGAGCAGTACTTC. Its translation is CASSLDLRGEQYF.

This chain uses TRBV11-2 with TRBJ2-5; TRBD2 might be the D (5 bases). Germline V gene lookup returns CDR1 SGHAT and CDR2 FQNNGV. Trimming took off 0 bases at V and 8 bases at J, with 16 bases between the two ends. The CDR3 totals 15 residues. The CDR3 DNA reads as TGTGCCAGCAGCTTAGATCGAGGGAACCAAGGAACCCAGTACTTC. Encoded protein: CASSLDRGNQGTQYF. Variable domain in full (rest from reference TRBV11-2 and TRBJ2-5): EAGVAQSPRYKIIEKRQSVAFWCNPISGHATLYWYQQILGQGPKLLIQFQNNGVVDDSQLPKDRFSAERLKGVDSTLKIQPAKLEDSAVYLCASSLDRGNQGTQYFGPGTRLLVL.

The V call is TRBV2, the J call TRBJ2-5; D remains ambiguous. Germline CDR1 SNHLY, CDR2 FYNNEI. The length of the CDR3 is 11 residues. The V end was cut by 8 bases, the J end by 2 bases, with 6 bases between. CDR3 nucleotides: TGTGCCAGCGAGCAGCAAGAGACCCAGTACTTC. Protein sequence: CASEQQETQYF.

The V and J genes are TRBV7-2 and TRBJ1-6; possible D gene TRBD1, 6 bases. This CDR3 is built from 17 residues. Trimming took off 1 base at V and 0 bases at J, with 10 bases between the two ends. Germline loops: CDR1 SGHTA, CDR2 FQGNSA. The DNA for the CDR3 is TGTGCCAGCAGCTTAGGCGGGGGCCACTCCTATAATTCACCCCTCCACTTT. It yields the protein CASSLGGGHSYNSPLHF.